A single TCR beta chain is shown here with its context. Its antigen is as yet unknown. This sample is part of a study of T cells after yellow fever vaccination. General study points: In FACS-sorted repertoires, abundant clonotypes from the bulk population could appear as contaminants.

TCRdb re-called the 5' RACE reads with MiXCR, one entry per CDR3 protein. The sample carries some 390,000 distinct CDR3 sequences, 18% recorded once. V was clipped by 5 bases and J by 6 bases; unmatched bases: 8. The CDR3 spans 15 residues. This material consisted of PBMCs, taken before the yellow fever booster vaccination. This chain links TRBV12-3 or TRBV12-4 with TRBJ2-3; 10 nucleotides line up with TRBD1. The TCR sequence derives from a man younger than 35 who received the YFV17D yellow fever vaccine. CDR3 nucleotides: TGTGCCAGCAGTGAGCGACAGGGGGCATCGGATACGCAGTATTTT. Its protein is CASSERQGASDTQYF.